Listed below are T cell receptor beta chains from one sample, sequenced in a study of blood T cells in healthy people across ages. TCRdb analysed the 5' RACE reads with MiXCR anew, one entry per CDR3 protein. The sample has approximately 780,000 distinct CDR3 sequences, roughly 25% seen once. The same data also contributed to another study, on T cells of mothers and their children.

Sample: blood. The receptor source for this set is a boy between 5 and 17 years old in good health. CDR3s include the opening cysteine and the closing phenylalanine or tryptophan. The order of the fields is D gene, clone size, V gene, J gene, CDR3 protein, CDR3 DNA. D genes are given only for firm matches. A clone size is listed for some rows: how often the clone was seen (once, few, many), or a class if it is expanded.

NA	few	TRBV20-1	TRBJ2-7	CSAQTGQGRNYEQYF	TGCAGTGCTCAGACGGGGCAGGGGAGAAACTACGAGCAGTACTTC
TRBD2	few	TRBV11-2	TRBJ2-1	CASSLTSTSGGRQFF	TGTGCCAGCAGCTTAACGTCGACTAGCGGGGGTCGGCAGTTCTTC
NA	NA	TRBV3-1	TRBJ1-4	CASSKKGTEKLFF	TGTGCCAGCAGCAAAAAAGGCACTGAAAAACTGTTTTTT
NA	NA	TRBV20-1	TRBJ2-2	CSAPVPGRNTGELFF	TGCAGTGCCCCAGTGCCCGGGAGGAACACCGGGGAGCTGTTTTTT
NA	NA	TRBV20-1	TRBJ1-6	CSARDPRGSGFASLHF	TGCAGTGCTAGAGATCCCAGGGGATCTGGCTTCGCCTCCCTCCACTTT
NA	NA	TRBV5-1	TRBJ2-7	CASTQTSDRLTSYEQYF	TGCGCCAGCACCCAAACCTCGGACAGACTCACATCCTACGAGCAGTACTTC
TRBD1	NA	TRBV18	TRBJ1-2	CASSPPGQGRRGYTF	TGTGCCAGCTCACCACCGGGACAGGGGAGGAGAGGCTACACCTTC
NA	few	TRBV7-9	TRBJ1-5	CASSFVRDTYSNQPQHF	TGTGCCAGCAGCTTCGTGCGGGACACTTATAGCAATCAGCCCCAGCATTTT
TRBD2	NA	TRBV9	TRBJ2-1	CASSVGAGYNEQFF	TGTGCCAGCAGCGTGGGAGCGGGGTACAATGAGCAGTTCTTC
NA	NA	TRBV5-1	TRBJ2-2	CASSLTSGGRTGELFF	TGCGCCAGCAGCTTGACTAGTGGTGGACGCACCGGGGAGCTGTTTTTT
NA	NA	TRBV4-1	TRBJ1-3	CASSRLQGTGNTIYF	TGCGCCAGCAGCCGCCTACAGGGAACTGGAAACACCATATATTTT
NA	NA	TRBV6-1	TRBJ2-1	CASGQSRRPYNEQFF	TGTGCCAGCGGCCAGAGCAGACGTCCCTACAATGAGCAGTTCTTC
NA	NA	TRBV20-1	TRBJ1-5	CSARRDGTSNQPQHF	TGCAGTGCTAGACGAGACGGAACTAGCAATCAGCCCCAGCATTTT
TRBD1	NA	TRBV5-1	TRBJ1-1	CASSPTGVATEAFF	TGCGCCAGCAGCCCTACAGGGGTTGCCACTGAAGCTTTCTTT
TRBD1	few	TRBV6-2/TRBV6-3	TRBJ2-5	CASSRGTGPETQYF	TGTGCCAGCAGTAGAGGGACAGGGCCGGAGACCCAGTACTTC
NA	NA	TRBV30	TRBJ1-5	CAWSEEVRPQHF	TGTGCCTGGAGTGAGGAGGTGAGGCCCCAGCATTTT
TRBD2	few	TRBV7-2	TRBJ2-2	CASSQTPGLAGVYTGELFF	TGTGCCAGCAGCCAGACGCCGGGACTAGCGGGGGTCTACACCGGGGAGCTGTTTTTT
TRBD1	NA	TRBV5-1	TRBJ1-2	CASSLNQGTANYGYTF	TGCGCCAGCAGCTTGAATCAGGGGACAGCTAACTATGGCTACACCTTC
NA	few	TRBV10-3	TRBJ2-2	CAISQTGDLNTGELFF	TGTGCCATCAGTCAAACAGGGGACTTGAACACCGGGGAGCTGTTTTTT
NA	NA	TRBV3-1	TRBJ2-7	CASAPRGTSYEQYF	TGTGCCAGCGCCCCGAGGGGGACGTCCTACGAGCAGTACTTC
NA	NA	TRBV6-5	TRBJ2-7	CASSYSGGAVEEQYF	TGTGCCAGCAGTTACTCGGGCGGAGCGGTGGAAGAGCAGTACTTC
TRBD1	few	TRBV11-3	TRBJ2-1	CASSPGTGSNEQFF	TGTGCCAGCAGCCCCGGGACAGGGTCCAATGAGCAGTTCTTC
NA	few	TRBV20-1	TRBJ1-2	CSAAHRENYGYTF	TGCAGTGCCGCCCACAGGGAAAACTATGGCTACACCTTC
NA	NA	TRBV28	TRBJ1-1	CASREGGTGNTEAFF	TGTGCCAGCAGGGAAGGGGGTACCGGAAACACTGAAGCTTTCTTT
NA	NA	TRBV7-3	TRBJ2-3	CASSLGGVRTDTQYF	TGTGCCAGCAGCTTAGGCGGGGTCCGCACAGATACGCAGTATTTT
TRBD2	NA	TRBV15	TRBJ2-2	CATSWRGGNTGELFF	TGTGCCACCAGCTGGCGGGGGGGCAACACCGGGGAGCTGTTTTTT
NA	NA	TRBV7-9	TRBJ1-2	CASSPSGRDGYTF	TGTGCCAGCAGCCCAAGTGGACGGGATGGCTACACCTTC
NA	NA	TRBV6-5	TRBJ1-6	CASSWTAKSSYNSPLHF	TGTGCCAGCAGTTGGACGGCTAAGAGCTCCTATAATTCACCCCTCCACTTT
TRBD1	few	TRBV12-3/TRBV12-4	TRBJ1-4	CASSLQGALGLFF	TGTGCCAGCAGTCTACAGGGGGCCCTAGGTCTGTTTTTT
NA	NA	TRBV2	TRBJ2-3	CASRYSDTQYF	TGTGCCAGCAGGTACTCAGATACGCAGTATTTT
TRBD1	NA	TRBV7-3	TRBJ1-2	CASSSSPRDRNYGYTF	TGTGCCAGCAGCTCCAGCCCCCGGGACAGGAACTATGGCTACACCTTC
TRBD1	NA	TRBV12-3/TRBV12-4	TRBJ1-6	CASTDRANSPLHF	TGTGCCAGCACCGACAGGGCTAATTCACCCCTCCACTTT
TRBD1	NA	TRBV6-5	TRBJ2-7	CASSYSIAQGAYEQYF	TGTGCCAGCAGTTACTCGATAGCACAGGGGGCCTACGAGCAGTACTTC
TRBD1	few	TRBV18	TRBJ2-5	CASSPPGQGGETQYF	TGTGCCAGCTCACCACCTGGACAGGGCGGCGAGACCCAGTACTTC
NA	few	TRBV18	TRBJ1-2	CASSPPYSTLVGYTF	TGTGCCAGCTCACCACCGTACAGCACCCTCGTGGGCTACACCTTC
NA	few	TRBV14	TRBJ1-1	CASSWPGTEAFF	TGTGCCAGCAGCTGGCCTGGTACTGAAGCTTTCTTT
TRBD1	NA	TRBV24-1	TRBJ2-2	CATSVPQGDNTGELFF	TGTGCCACCAGTGTTCCCCAGGGGGATAACACCGGGGAGCTGTTTTTT